These 27 T cell receptor beta chains originate from one sample sequenced in a study of a mutant IDH1 vaccine in newly diagnosed glioma. Documented time point: week 5, during vaccination. Each dose delivered 300 ug of mutant IDH1 20-mer peptide subcutaneously with imiquimod. Their antigen targets remain unknown. Clones were read by immunoSEQ multiplex PCR, and TCRdb kept only the in-frame ones, dropping some. The sample contains some 27,000 clones, about three quarters of which appear only once. Material: PBMCs, obtained from a glioma patient whose treatment included an IDH1 peptide vaccine. The origin of the receptors is a man aged 35 to 55 with glioma.

The J gene is TRBJ2-7, the V gene TRBV5-6; perhaps D is TRBD1 or TRBD2 (5 bases each). V was cut by 4 bases and J by 0 bases, with 26 bases left in between. Germline CDR1 is SGHDT and CDR2 is YYEEEE. The CDR3 is 19 amino acids. The CDR3 DNA is TGTGCCAGCAGCCCTAAGCCGGGACGGATTATTCTCTCCTCCTACGAGCAGTACGTC. This translates into CASSPKPGRIILSSYEQYV.

The V gene is TRBV15, the J gene TRBJ1-1; D not resolved. The CDR3 length is 15 residues. Germline V CDR1 and CDR2: LNHNV, YYDKDF (reference sequence). With 1 base removed from V and 1 base from J, the gap between germline ends came to 10 bases. The DNA for the CDR3 is TGTGCCACCAGCAGAGCCTTTACTGGGAACACTGAAGCTTTCTTT. This gives the protein CATSRAFTGNTEAFF.

The sample holds a few counts of this clone. The chain is built from TRBV7-9 and TRBJ1-3; unclear D gene. The CDR3 consists of 14 residues. The germline gives CDR1 SEHNR, CDR2 FQNEAQ (reference sequence). The germline V and J ends were trimmed by 5 bases and 1 base, with 9 bases remaining between them. CDR3: CASSRAESGNTIYF. In DNA form, the CDR3 reads TGTGCCAGCAGCCGCGCGGAATCTGGAAACACCATATATTTT.

This clone showed up just a few times. This chain joins TRBV7-2 and TRBJ2-5; 7 nucleotides line up with TRBD1. After removal of 5 bases from V and 5 bases from J, the junction contained 8 bases not matched to a gene. The CDR3 consists of 14 residues. CDR1 SGHTA and CDR2 FQGNSA come from the germline V gene. The CDR3 sequence: CASSEGDSRETQYF. The CDR3 coding sequence is TGTGCCAGCAGCGAAGGGGACAGTAGGGAGACCCAGTACTTC.

The chain has TRBV5-1 and TRBJ2-1; TRBD2 might be the D (5 bases). Per germline, CDR1 SGHRS and CDR2 YFSETQ. V was cut by 4 bases and J by 6 bases, with 14 bases left in between. The CDR3 has 14 amino acids. CDR3 DNA: TGCGCCAGCAGCGAGGATTGGAGGACCAATGAGCAGTTCTTC. Translating it yields CASSEDWRTNEQFF.

The chain carries TRBV6-5 and TRBJ1-4, with D hard to call. The CDR3 totals 14 residues. Trimming took 0 bases from V and 0 from J, leaving 2 bases between them. The V gene's germline CDR1 is MNHEY and CDR2 SVGAGI. CDR3 loop: CASSYSATNEKLFF. CDR3 bases: TGTGCCAGCAGTTACTCGGCAACTAATGAAAAACTGTTTTTT.

The chain uses TRBV7-2 and TRBJ2-5, with a possible D match to TRBD2 (6 bases). The J call may be faulty, since TRBJ2-7 better matches the DNA end. Germline V gene lookup returns CDR1 SGHTA and CDR2 FQGNSA. CDR3 length: 16 amino acids. Here the CDR3 reads CASSLAPSESSYEQYF. CDR3 sequence (DNA): TGTGCCAGCAGCTTAGCGCCTAGCGAGAGCTCCTACGAGCAGTACTTC.

The genes are TRBV11-1 and TRBJ1-2; D is unresolved. V was pared by 4 bases and J by 4 bases, with 16 bases between. The length of the CDR3 is 15 residues. In germline, CDR1 is SGHAT, CDR2 FQDESV (reference sequence). CDR3 in DNA: TGTGCCAGCAGCTGTCGGGCTGGAAAGACCTATGGCTACACCTTC. Translating it yields CASSCRAGKTYGYTF.

This chain uses TRBV12-5 with TRBJ2-4; TRBD1 matches 10 bases. V gave up 7 bases and J gave up 8 bases; unmatched junction bases: 8. Germline V gene data show CDR1 as LGHNT and CDR2 as FRNRAP. This CDR3 comprises 14 residues. The CDR3 bases are TGTGCTAGTGAATGGGGGACAGGGGTTGACATTCAGTACTTC. Protein product: CASEWGTGVDIQYF.

This chain joins TRBV11-2 and TRBJ2-1; 8 bases align to TRBD2. CDR1 and CDR2 from the germline V gene are SGHAT and FQNNGV. The CDR3 sequence is 16 residues long. The ends lost 2 bases at V and 9 bases at J; junction bases unmatched: 12. The DNA for the CDR3 is TGTGCCAGCAGCTTAATAAGCGGGGGACCCTTAGGTGAGCAGTTCTTC. It is translated as CASSLISGGPLGEQFF. Full variable domain (missing parts from reference TRBV11-2 and TRBJ2-1): EAGVAQSPRYKIIEKRQSVAFWCNPISGHATLYWYQQILGQGPKLLIQFQNNGVVDDSQLPKDRFSAERLKGVDSTLKIQPAKLEDSAVYLCASSLISGGPLGEQFFGPGTRLTVL.

A single count supports this clone. V and J are TRBV7-2 and TRBJ1-1; no clear D gene. The CDR3 totals 13 residues. Germline assignment: CDR1 SGHTA and CDR2 FQGNSA. Trimming stripped 3 bases from V and 0 bases from J, with 5 bases between. The CDR3 spells CASSFHLNTEAFF. CDR3 in DNA: TGTGCCAGCAGCTTTCATCTGAACACTGAAGCTTTCTTT.

As regards this clone: One end of the junction is discordant with germline, which a read error may explain. The V gene is TRBV5-1, the J gene TRBJ1-4, with D hard to call. Germline V lookup: CDR1 SGHRS, CDR2 YFSETQ. The CDR3 runs 16 residues. The CDR3 bases are TGTGCCAGCAGCTTGGCCGCGTCAGGCAATAATGAAAAACTGTTTTTT. Residues: CASSLAASGNNEKLFF.

The CDR3 reads CAASGGAGGKGYTF. CDR3 nucleotide sequence: TGTGCCGCGTCAGGCGGGGCAGGCGGAAAGGGCTACACCTTC. This chain uses TRBV28 with TRBJ1-2; tentative D call: TRBD1 (5 bases). CDR3 length: 14 residues. V was shortened by 11 bases and J by 8 bases, with 24 bases between the two germline ends. CDR1 and CDR2 (germline): MDHEN, SYDVKM.

The CDR3 loop is CASSHRLALGGDTQYF. Here the CDR3 DNA reads TGCGCCAGCAGTCACAGACTAGCCCTCGGTGGAGATACGCAGTATTTT. The chain uses TRBV4-3 and TRBJ2-3; 7 nucleotides line up with TRBD2. The CDR3 extends over 16 amino acids. V lost 6 bases, J lost 5 bases, and 14 bases stayed unmatched. The germline gives CDR1 LGHNA, CDR2 YSLEER.

This chain links TRBV6-1 with TRBJ2-1, with 7 bases matching TRBD2. Germline V lookup: CDR1 MNHNS, CDR2 SASEGT. The CDR3 consists of 15 residues. The V and J ends lost 0 bases and 7 bases, in that order; junction bases with no gene match: 6. The CDR3: CASSEAGGLGNEQFF. The CDR3 nucleotides read TGTGCCAGCAGTGAAGCGGGAGGGCTTGGAAATGAGCAGTTCTTC.

The chain recombines TRBV25-1 with TRBJ2-7; D gene uncertain. The CDR3 runs 14 residues. Between the trimmed V and J ends, which lost 1 base and 2 bases, there was a span of 9 bases. The germline gives CDR1 MGHDK, CDR2 SYGVNS. This CDR3 is CASSESVLPYEQYV. For the CDR3, the DNA is TGTGCCAGCAGTGAATCGGTCCTCCCCTACGAGCAGTACGTC.

This chain connects TRBV2 to TRBJ2-7, with D uncertain. CDR3 size: 15 residues. V was pared by 5 bases and J by 1 base, with 15 bases between. CDR1 and CDR2 (germline): SNHLY, FYNNEI. The CDR3 DNA reads as TGTGCCAGCAGTCCCAGTTATACGCTTTCCTACGAGCAGTACGTC. This codes for CASSPSYTLSYEQYV.

The J gene is TRBJ2-1, the V gene TRBV11-3; D is uncertain. Germline CDR1 and CDR2: SGHNT and YENEEA. V was shortened by 2 bases and J by 0 bases, with 2 bases between the two germline ends. The CDR3 has 13 amino acids. The CDR3: CASSLNSYNEQFF. Written as DNA, the CDR3 is TGTGCCAGCAGCTTAAACTCCTACAATGAGCAGTTCTTC.

This chain joins TRBV19 and TRBJ2-5; maybe TRBD1 (5 bases). From germline, CDR1 is LNHDA and CDR2 SQIVND (reference sequence). V was shortened by 4 bases and J by 4 bases, with 19 bases between the two germline ends. The CDR3 is 16 residues long. The CDR3 DNA sequence: TGTGCCAGTAGTAAGGGGTTGGAAGGGTGGGGAGAGACCCAGTACTTC. Its protein is CASSKGLEGWGETQYF.

The V gene is TRBV30, the J gene TRBJ2-1, with 15 bases identical to TRBD2. The V gene end was trimmed by 1 base and the J gene end by 5 bases; junction bases not matched to a gene: 6. CDR3 length equals 17 residues. CDR1 GTSNPN and CDR2 SVGIG come from the germline V gene (reference sequence). Here the CDR3 DNA reads TGTGCCTGGAGTGCACGGGGACTAGCGGGAGGTAACAATGAGCAGTTCTTC. It translates to CAWSARGLAGGNNEQFF.

The CDR3 sequence is CATAAGTQGEKLFF. Written as DNA, the CDR3 is TGTGCCACCGCAGCCGGGACCCAAGGAGAAAAACTGTTTTTT. The gene calls are TRBV15 and TRBJ1-4; weak D call: TRBD1 (5 bases). Germline V gene sequence: CDR1 LNHNV, CDR2 YYDKDF (reference sequence). Trimming took off 8 bases at V and 8 bases at J, with 18 bases between the two ends. The CDR3 runs to 14 residues.

The chain joins TRBV2 to TRBJ2-7; 8 bases agree with TRBD1. The V segment lost 6 bases and the J segment 7 bases; nucleotides outside the gene matches: 5. CDR3 length: 12 residues. Per the germline V gene, CDR1 is SNHLY and CDR2 is FYNNEI. The CDR3 DNA reads TGTGCCAGCAGCTTCGACAGGGGTGAGCAGTACTTC. Amino acid sequence: CASSFDRGEQYF.

The chain couples TRBV5-1 to TRBJ2-7; 8 nucleotides line up with TRBD2. J gave up 0 bases and V 1 base, and 9 bases lay outside the gene matches. CDR3 length: 17 amino acids. CDR1 is SGHRS and CDR2 is YFSETQ in the germline V gene. Written as DNA, the CDR3 is TGCGCCAGCAGCTTGTTATGGGTAGCGGGGAGCTCCTACGAGCAGTACTTC. Protein sequence: CASSLLWVAGSSYEQYF.

The CDR3 nucleotides read TGCGCCAGCAGTGAGACCCCGGGACAGGGGGCGTACGAGCAGTACGTC. Its protein is CASSETPGQGAYEQYV. The chain recombines TRBV10-2 with TRBJ2-7, with 12 bases lining up with TRBD1. With 2 bases clipped from V and 4 bases from J, the junction kept 6 bases outside the gene matches. The CDR3 covers 16 residues. Per the germline V gene, CDR1 is WSHSY and CDR2 is SAAADI.

This clone was seen a few times. V usage is TRBV10-2 and J usage is TRBJ2-7; no definite D call. CDR1 is WSHSY, CDR2 SAAADI, per germline. The CDR3 spans 12 residues. Between the trimmed V and J ends, which lost 6 bases and 2 bases, there was a span of 8 bases. The DNA of the CDR3 is TGCGCCAGCAGCCTCACCGCCTACGAGCAGTACGTC. Translating it yields CASSLTAYEQYV.

In its sample, this clone was seen once. The chain couples TRBV18 to TRBJ2-2; D is unclear. Germline CDR1 KGHSH, CDR2 LQKENI. The CDR3 length is 16 residues. Between the trimmed V and J ends, which lost 3 bases and 0 bases, there was a span of 11 bases. The CDR3 region is CASSPLGFPNTGELFF. The CDR3 DNA sequence: TGTGCCAGCTCACCTCTTGGGTTCCCGAACACCGGGGAGCTGTTTTTT.

This chain uses TRBV4-3 with TRBJ1-4; 8 positions agree with TRBD1. Germline CDR1 is LGHNA and CDR2 is YSLEER. This CDR3 spans 16 amino acids. V shed 1 base and J 7 bases; nucleotides not matched to a gene: 8. The CDR3 loop reads CASSQGVPGQAEKLFF. CDR3 bases: TGCGCCAGCAGCCAAGGCGTCCCGGGACAGGCTGAAAAACTGTTTTTT.